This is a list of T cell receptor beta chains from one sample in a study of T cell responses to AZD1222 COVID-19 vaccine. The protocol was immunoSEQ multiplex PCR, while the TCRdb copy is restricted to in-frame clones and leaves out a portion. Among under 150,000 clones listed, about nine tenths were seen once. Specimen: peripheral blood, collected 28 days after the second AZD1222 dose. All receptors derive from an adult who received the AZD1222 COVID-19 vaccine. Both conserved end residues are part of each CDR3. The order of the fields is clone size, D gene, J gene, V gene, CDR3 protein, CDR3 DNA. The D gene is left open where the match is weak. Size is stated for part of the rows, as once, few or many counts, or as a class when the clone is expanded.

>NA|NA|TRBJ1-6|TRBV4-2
CASSPQGRDSNSPLHF
TGTGCCAGCAGCCCCCAGGGGCGCGACAGCAATTCACCCCTCCACTTT
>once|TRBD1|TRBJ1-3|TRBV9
CASSVAGGLGNTIYF
TGTGCCAGCAGCGTAGCAGGGGGTCTTGGAAACACCATATATTTT
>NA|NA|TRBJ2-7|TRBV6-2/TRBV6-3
CASSQRLEQYF
TGTGCCAGCAGCCAACGTCTCGAGCAGTACTTC
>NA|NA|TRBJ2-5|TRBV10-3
CATQGQETQYF
TGTGCCACCCAGGGTCAGGAGACCCAGTACTTC
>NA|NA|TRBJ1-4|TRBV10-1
CASSEGQTTNEKLFF
TGCGCCAGCAGTGAAGGACAGACAACTAATGAAAAACTGTTTTTT
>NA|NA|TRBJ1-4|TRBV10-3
CAIRPGSGKLFF
TGTGCCATCAGACCAGGGTCTGGAAAACTGTTTTTT
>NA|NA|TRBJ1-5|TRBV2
CASSQGGPQPQHF
TGTGCCAGCAGTCAGGGAGGTCCACAGCCCCAGCATTTT
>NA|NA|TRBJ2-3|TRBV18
CASSPPLLSTDTQYF
TGTGCCAGCTCACCACCCCTTCTAAGCACAGATACGCAGTATTTT
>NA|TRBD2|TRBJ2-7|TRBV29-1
CSVDSSGGGEQYF
TGCAGCGTTGATTCCAGCGGGGGAGGCGAGCAGTACTTC
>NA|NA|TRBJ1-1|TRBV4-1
CASSQEPGAVNTEAFF
TGCGCCAGCAGCCAAGAGCCGGGGGCGGTGAACACTGAAGCTTTCTTT
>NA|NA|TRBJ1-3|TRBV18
CASSPAVSSGNTIYF
TGTGCCAGCTCACCTGCAGTCTCCTCCGGAAACACCATATATTTT
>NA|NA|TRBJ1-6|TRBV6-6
CASSPQQGLSYNSPLHF
TGTGCCAGCAGTCCCCAACAGGGCCTGAGCTATAATTCACCCCTCCACTTT
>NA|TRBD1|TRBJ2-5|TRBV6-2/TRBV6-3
CASSYIAGTGTAETQYF
TGTGCCAGCAGTTACATTGCCGGGACAGGGACAGCAGAGACCCAGTACTTC
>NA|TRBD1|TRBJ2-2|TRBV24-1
CATSELRPGQVGTGELFF
TGTGCCACCAGTGAACTGAGGCCGGGACAGGTGGGGACCGGGGAGCTGTTTTTT